These 22 T cell receptor beta chains were all obtained from the same sample, sequenced in a study of prognosis after radiotherapy for stage I lung cancer. Genomic DNA was subjected to two-round multiplex PCR for amplification of TCR beta CDR3. With primers specific to each TRBV and TRBJ gene, the first-round PCR was performed. TCRdb fed the multiplex PCR reads into MiXCR, producing one record per CDR3 protein. The sample has around 25,000 distinct CDR3 sequences, roughly 35% seen once. The source material was PBMCs, sampled before or after stereotactic body radiation therapy (not recorded which). These receptors came from a donor aged 50 or older with non-small cell lung cancer.

In this sample, this clonotype turned up once. V usage is TRBV5-1 and J usage is TRBJ2-1, with D tentatively TRBD2 (6 bases). With 4 bases removed from V and 4 bases from J, the gap between germline ends came to 15 bases. This CDR3 region has 15 residues. CDR1 and CDR2 from the germline V gene are SGHRS and YFSETQ. The CDR3 is CASSPGLNRYNEQFF. The CDR3 nucleotides are TGCGCCAGCAGCCCCGGACTAAATCGTTACAATGAGCAGTTCTTC.

This clonotype was seen a few times. The chain combines TRBV5-4 with TRBJ2-3; 11 nucleotides agree with TRBD1. Germline V gene data show CDR1 as SGHNT and CDR2 as YYREEE (reference sequence). The CDR3 spans 18 residues. After removal of 5 bases from V and 3 bases from J, the junction contained 14 bases not matched to a gene. CDR3 DNA: TGTGCCAGCAGACCCATGGGGGGGACAGGGGGTTTTACAGATACGCAGTATTTT. Protein: CASRPMGGTGGFTDTQYF.

This clonotype came up many times. This sequence joins TRBV9 and TRBJ2-3; possibly TRBD2 for D (8 bases). This CDR3 is 16 amino acids long. Germline lookup yields CDR1 SGDLS and CDR2 YYNGEE. Trimming removed 3 bases at V and 2 bases at J, with 16 bases between. CDR3 region: CASSALAGQTTDTQYF. CDR3 DNA: TGTGCCAGCAGCGCTTTAGCGGGACAGACCACAGATACGCAGTATTTT. Variable domain in full (rest from reference TRBV9 and TRBJ2-3): DSGVTQTPKHLITATGQRVTLRCSPRSGDLSVYWYQQSLDQGLQFLIQYYNGEERAKGNILERFSAQQFPDLHSELNLSSLELGDSALYFCASSALAGQTTDTQYFGPGTRLTVL.

As regards this clonotype: It may be a read error: a sequence one base away is much more abundant. The gene calls are TRBV7-9 and TRBJ2-2; D possibly corresponds to TRBD1 (6 bases). The CDR3 sequence is 15 residues long. CDR1 and CDR2 (germline): SEHNR, FQNEAQ (reference sequence). CDR3 DNA sequence: TGTGTCGGCAGCTTAAACAGGGCGAACACCGGGGAGCTGTTTTTT. Protein product: CVGSLNRANTGELFF.

This clonotype was seen many times. The V gene is TRBV5-1, the J gene TRBJ2-6; perhaps TRBD1 as D (5 bases). Germline lookup yields CDR1 SGHRS and CDR2 YFSETQ. The V and J ends lost 5 bases and 4 bases respectively, with 10 bases between them. There are 14 residues in the CDR3. The CDR3 is CASRPGLGANVLTF. The CDR3 nucleotides read TGCGCCAGCAGGCCAGGGTTAGGGGCCAACGTCCTGACTTTC.

There are many counts of this clonotype. The rearrangement links TRBV10-2 to TRBJ2-1, with D perhaps matching TRBD2 (5 bases). The ends were cut back, 6 bases at V and 7 bases at J, with 10 bases in the middle. The CDR3 length is 12 residues. Germline loops: CDR1 WSHSY, CDR2 SAAADI. CDR3 coding DNA: TGCGCCAGCAGGGCGACTACAAATGAGCAGTTCTTC. Translation gives CASRATTNEQFF.

Remarks on this clonotype: Being one base from a much bigger clone, this may be a read error. This is likely a read error, given that the CDR3 carries no conserved phenylalanine or tryptophan at its end. The CDR3 DNA is TGCGCCAGCAGCTTCCGACAGGCCGACGAGCAGTACTGC. Translated: CASSFRQADEQYC. The V and J genes are TRBV5-1 and TRBJ2-7; TRBD1 might be the D (6 bases). Trimming pared 2 bases from V and 5 bases from J, leaving 11 bases between. CDR3 length: 13 amino acids. Germline values: CDR1 SGHRS, CDR2 YFSETQ.

This clonotype was picked up many times. Compared with germline, one end of the junction differs, possibly owing to a read error. This chain links TRBV7-7 with TRBJ2-7, with a possible D match to TRBD1 (6 bases). CDR3 size: 14 residues. From germline, CDR1 is SSHAT and CDR2 FNYEAQ (reference sequence). DNA for the CDR3: TGTGCTAGCAGCCCACGCAGGGGCCCCTACGAGCAGTACTTC. It is translated as CASSPRRGPYEQYF.

This clonotype came up many times. V gene TRBV6-1 combines with J gene TRBJ2-7, with a weak D call TRBD2 (6 bases). V lost 6 bases and J 0 bases, leaving 15 bases between the germline ends. Germline V lookup: CDR1 MNHNS, CDR2 SASEGT. The CDR3 is 15 amino acids. The CDR3 coding sequence is TGTGCCAGCAGACAACCGGGACTTATCTCCTACGAGCAGTACTTC. Amino acid sequence: CASRQPGLISYEQYF.

This clonotype was recorded at least ten times. The chain has TRBV19 and TRBJ1-2; D call uncertain. Trimming cost V 3 bases and J 4 bases, with 21 bases left between them. CDR1 is LNHDA, CDR2 SQIVND, per germline (reference sequence). The CDR3 has 17 residues. The CDR3 loop is CASSIRLRNARSYGYTF. The CDR3 region has the DNA TGTGCCAGTAGTATCCGCCTTAGAAACGCGCGGTCCTATGGCTACACCTTC.

This chain joins TRBV28 and TRBJ2-3; TRBD2 matches 10 bases. The CDR3 runs to 15 residues. With 6 bases clipped from V and 2 bases from J, the junction kept 5 bases outside the gene matches. Germline assignment: CDR1 MDHEN and CDR2 SYDVKM. CDR3: CASSRLAGATDTQYF. The CDR3, as DNA: TGTGCCAGCAGCAGGCTAGCGGGAGCCACAGATACGCAGTATTTT.

This clonotype was picked up many times. The chain is built from TRBV3-1 and TRBJ1-1, with D unresolved. The V gene's germline CDR1 is LGHDT and CDR2 YNNKEL (reference sequence). The CDR3 has 13 amino acids. Trimming removed 3 bases at V and 1 base at J, with 6 bases between. The CDR3 region has the DNA TGTGCCAGCAGCCATACAGAGAACACTGAAGCTTTCTTT. Translation gives CASSHTENTEAFF.

This chain uses TRBV6-1 with TRBJ2-5, with D hard to call. With the DNA end fitting TRBJ2-1 better, the J assignment may be wrong. Germline CDR1 reads MNHNS; CDR2 reads SASEGT. The CDR3 runs 12 residues. This CDR3 reads CASSQICNEQFF. DNA for the CDR3: TGTGCCAGCAGTCAGATATGCAATGAGCAGTTCTTC.

About this clonotype itself: A far bigger clonotype differs at one base, so this is likely a read error. The chain employs TRBV6-9 and TRBJ1-5; D uncertain. The CDR3 extends over 14 amino acids. In germline, CDR1 is MNHGY, CDR2 SVAAGI. CDR3 coding DNA: TGTGCCATCAGTTACGGCAGCCCTGTCCAGCCCCAGCATTTT. It yields the protein CAISYGSPVQPQHF.

This clonotype appeared many times. The chain combines TRBV12-3 or TRBV12-4 with TRBJ2-1, with unresolved D. Trimming cost V 3 bases and J 9 bases, with 12 bases left between them. The CDR3 runs 13 residues. CDR3 sequence: CASSLLSVGEQFF. The CDR3 DNA is TGTGCCAGCAGTTTGTTAAGCGTCGGTGAGCAGTTCTTC.

This clonotype has at least ten counts. J is TRBJ2-7 and V is TRBV18, with 8 bases identical to TRBD1. The germline gives CDR1 KGHSH, CDR2 LQKENI. J lost 7 bases, V lost 2 bases, and 13 bases had no gene match. The CDR3 has 16 amino acids. CDR3 coding DNA: TGTGCCAGCTCACCAACCGGGACAGGACCTCTTGAAGAGCAGTACTTC. Amino acids: CASSPTGTGPLEEQYF.

This clonotype was observed a handful of times. The V and J genes are TRBV6-1 and TRBJ2-7; TRBD1 matches 11 bases. The V segment lost 6 bases and the J segment 3 bases; nucleotides outside the gene matches: 7. The CDR3 contains 15 residues. In germline, CDR1 is MNHNS, CDR2 SASEGT. CDR3 sequence reads: CASRTSGTGGYEQYF. CDR3 DNA sequence: TGTGCCAGCAGGACATCCGGGACAGGGGGCTACGAGCAGTACTTC.

In this sample, this clonotype turned up many times. The chain couples TRBV5-4 to TRBJ2-5; either TRBD1 or TRBD2 may fit D (5 bases each). The V end was cut by 4 bases, the J end by 5 bases, with 15 bases between. The CDR3 contains 14 residues. Germline V gene data show CDR1 as SGHNT and CDR2 as YYREEE (reference sequence). CDR3 sequence reads: CASSPRGPAETQYF. CDR3 in DNA: TGTGCCAGCAGCCCCCGGGGCCCCGCGGAGACCCAGTACTTC.

This clonotype was seen a few times. This may be a read error: a much more frequent sequence differs by one nucleotide. The chain's CDR3 is CIPRLQNTQYF. CDR3 DNA sequence: TGCATCCCTCGATTGCAAAATACGCAGTATTTT. V usage is TRBV29-1 and J usage is TRBJ2-3, with no clear D. Germline V CDR1 and CDR2: SQVTM, ANQGSEA. The CDR3 totals 11 residues.

Turning to this clonotype: This sequence is one base from a far larger clone and is likely a read error. This chain joins TRBV6-4 and TRBJ2-3; weak D call: TRBD2 (5 bases). The V and J ends lost 9 bases and 0 bases respectively, with 16 bases between them. CDR1 and CDR2 (germline): MRHNA, SNTAGT. The CDR3 has 15 residues. For the CDR3, the DNA is TGTGCCAGTTCTGAGTCTGGCGGGAGCACAGATACGCAGTATTTT. Protein sequence: CASSESGGSTDTQYF.

The chain carries TRBV28 and TRBJ2-7; D call uncertain. The CDR3 is made up of 12 amino acids. The ends were cut back, 10 bases at V and 1 base at J, with 11 bases in the middle. Germline V lookup: CDR1 MDHEN, CDR2 SYDVKM. CDR3 region: CANGPGSYEQYF. The DNA of the CDR3 is TGTGCCAACGGTCCCGGATCCTACGAGCAGTACTTC.

This clonotype occurred many times. J is TRBJ2-1 and V is TRBV2; tentative D call: TRBD2 (6 bases). V was shortened by 5 bases and J by 0 bases, with 17 bases between the two germline ends. Per germline, CDR1 SNHLY and CDR2 FYNNEI. This CDR3 region has 17 residues. CDR3 DNA: TGTGCCAGCAGTTCCCGGAGCGGGCGGGGCTCCTACAATGAGCAGTTCTTC. Translating gives CASSSRSGRGSYNEQFF.